One and the same sample provided the 15 T cell receptor beta chains below, sequenced in a study of cytomegalovirus exposure and HLA in healthy donors. 13 Jbeta primers and 60 Vbeta primers were used for the PCR. Libraries were prepared by immunoSEQ multiplex PCR; TCRdb keeps only in-frame clonotypes and omits some of them. The listing records tens of thousands of clones. The sequencing input was PBMCs. Source of these receptors: a middle-aged man in good health and CMV-seronegative.

As for this clone: Mismatch with germline at one junction end may stem from a read error. J is TRBJ1-1 and V is TRBV7-2; tentatively, D is TRBD1 (5 bases). Per germline, CDR1 SGHTA and CDR2 FQGNSA. The CDR3 runs to 14 residues. The CDR3 DNA reads as TGTGCCAGCAGCTTAAGACAGATGAACACTGAAGATTTCTTT. Its translation is CASSLRQMNTEDFF.

The chain uses TRBV19 and TRBJ2-3; unclear D gene. The CDR3 has 13 residues. The V gene lost 2 bases and the J gene lost 2 bases, with 5 bases spanning the gap. Germline CDR1 reads LNHDA; CDR2 reads SQIVND (reference sequence). The chain's CDR3 is CASSITVTDTQYF. The CDR3 coding sequence is TGTGCCAGTAGTATAACAGTCACAGATACGCAGTATTTT.

The chain combines TRBV18 with TRBJ2-6; D remains ambiguous. CDR3 length equals 16 residues. Trimming removed 3 bases at V and 0 bases at J, with 9 bases between. Germline assignment: CDR1 KGHSH and CDR2 LQKENI. CDR3 in DNA: TGTGCCAGCTCACCGAATGCAGGCTCTGGGGCCAACGTCCTGACTTTC. Protein product: CASSPNAGSGANVLTF.

The chain has TRBV5-1 and TRBJ2-7, with 9 bases aligning to TRBD2. This CDR3 comprises 16 residues. CDR1 is SGHRS and CDR2 is YFSETQ in the germline V gene. Trimming at V came to 0 bases and at J to 2 bases, leaving 6 bases not matched to a gene. The CDR3 DNA sequence: TGCGCCAGCAGCTTGGAGGGGACTAGCCCAGCCTACGAGCAGTACTTC. Translated, it gives CASSLEGTSPAYEQYF.

V usage is TRBV25-1 and J usage is TRBJ2-1; possibly TRBD2 for D (5 bases). The CDR3 contains 13 residues. Trimming stripped 6 bases from V and 7 bases from J, with 13 bases between. Looked up from germline, CDR1 is MGHDK and CDR2 is SYGVNS. CDR3 coding DNA: TGTGCCAGCAGATGGGAGTTAGGGAATGAGCAGTTCTTC. It yields the protein CASRWELGNEQFF. Drawing the rest from reference TRBV25-1 and TRBJ2-1, the complete variable domain is EADIYQTPRYLVIGTGKKITLECSQTMGHDKMYWYQQDPGMELHLIHYSYGVNSTEKGDLSSESTVSRIRTEHFPLTLESARPSHTSQYLCASRWELGNEQFFGPGTRLTVL.

The chain recombines TRBV18 with TRBJ2-3; weak D call: TRBD2 (6 bases). Trimming removed 3 bases at V and 2 bases at J, with 12 bases between. This CDR3 has 15 residues. Germline assignment: CDR1 KGHSH and CDR2 LQKENI. CDR3 sequence reads: CASSPAGLDTDTQYF. In nucleotides, the CDR3 is TGTGCCAGCTCACCGGCGGGGCTCGACACAGATACGCAGTATTTT. The full variable domain, rest sourced from reference TRBV18 and TRBJ2-3, is NAGVMQNPRHLVRRRGQEARLRCSPMKGHSHVYWYRQLPEEGLKFMVYLQKENIIDESGMPKERFSAEFPKEGPSILRIQQVVRGDSAAYFCASSPAGLDTDTQYFGPGTRLTVL.

The chain couples TRBV6-1 to TRBJ1-1, with D possibly matching TRBD1 (5 bases). This CDR3 has 14 residues. V shed 6 bases and J shed 2 bases, with 13 bases lying between them. The V gene's germline CDR1 is MNHNS and CDR2 SASEGT. CDR3 protein: CASRPLGVNTEAFF. The CDR3 region has the DNA TGTGCCAGCAGGCCCCTAGGGGTTAACACTGAAGCTTTCTTT.

This chain links TRBV6-6 with TRBJ1-2, with 9 nucleotides matching TRBD1. The V gene's germline CDR1 is MNHNY and CDR2 SVGAGI (reference sequence). CDR3 size: 16 residues. V gave up 2 bases and J gave up 8 bases; unmatched junction bases: 12. The CDR3 sequence is CASSYEVLQGASGYTF. In DNA form, the CDR3 reads TGTGCCAGCAGTTACGAGGTCCTACAGGGGGCGTCAGGCTACACCTTC.

This chain uses TRBV6-6 with TRBJ2-7, with TRBD2 matching 12 bases. With V trimmed by 4 bases and J by 6 bases, 10 bases remained unmatched. This CDR3 contains 16 residues. Germline loops: CDR1 MNHNY, CDR2 SVGAGI (reference sequence). The CDR3 here is CASSSSTSGRRSEQYF. In nucleotides, the CDR3 is TGTGCCAGCAGTTCATCGACTAGCGGGAGAAGGTCCGAGCAGTACTTC.

This chain uses TRBV6-5 with TRBJ1-1, with D maybe TRBD1 (5 bases). Trimming left V 0 bases short and J 2 bases short, with 10 bases between. The CDR3 consists of 15 residues. From germline, CDR1 is MNHEY and CDR2 SVGAGI. This chain's CDR3 is CASSYSAGLNTEAFF. CDR3 DNA: TGTGCCAGCAGTTACTCAGCGGGGCTCAACACTGAAGCTTTCTTT.

This chain links TRBV30 with TRBJ2-2, with a possible D match to TRBD1 (6 bases). The germline V gene encodes CDR1 GTSNPN and CDR2 SVGIG (reference sequence). The CDR3 consists of 16 residues. Trimming removed 1 base from V and 2 bases from J, with 14 bases in between. The CDR3 here is CAWSGLGTINTGELFF. The CDR3 bases are TGTGCCTGGAGTGGCTTAGGGACAATAAACACCGGGGAGCTGTTTTTT.

The chain uses TRBV4-2 and TRBJ1-2; tentative D call: TRBD1 (5 bases). Per the germline V gene, CDR1 is LGHNA and CDR2 is YNFKEQ. V was cut by 1 base and J by 8 bases, with 20 bases left in between. This CDR3 is built from 16 residues. The chain's CDR3 is CASSQVRGGKGEGYTF. The CDR3, as DNA: TGTGCCAGCAGCCAAGTAAGGGGAGGTAAAGGAGAGGGCTACACCTTC.

The chain has TRBV5-4 and TRBJ2-7, with D tentatively TRBD1 (5 bases). The V end was cut by 1 base, the J end by 5 bases, with 7 bases between. The CDR3 extends over 12 amino acids. Germline V gene data show CDR1 as SGHNT and CDR2 as YYREEE (reference sequence). The CDR3: CASSLMGHEQYF. Written as DNA, the CDR3 is TGTGCCAGCAGCTTGATGGGGCACGAGCAGTACTTC. The whole variable domain, filled in from reference TRBV5-4 and TRBJ2-7, reads ETGVTQSPTHLIKTRGQQVTLRCSSQSGHNTVSWYQQALGQGPQFIFQYYREEENGRGNFPPRFSGLQFPNYSSELNVNALELDDSALYLCASSLMGHEQYFGPGTRLTVT.

This chain uses TRBV2 with TRBJ1-1, with 8 nucleotides matching TRBD1. The CDR3 is 14 residues long. The germline V gene encodes CDR1 SNHLY and CDR2 FYNNEI. Unmatched junction bases numbered 5, after V lost 4 bases and J lost 4 bases. The CDR3: CASSVPTGGTEAFF. The DNA for the CDR3 is TGTGCCAGCAGTGTTCCAACAGGGGGCACTGAAGCTTTCTTT.

The chain uses TRBV5-6 and TRBJ2-7; 10 bases match TRBD1. CDR1 and CDR2 from the germline V gene are SGHDT and YYEEEE. The V segment lost 5 bases and the J segment 2 bases; nucleotides outside the gene matches: 13. The CDR3 consists of 17 residues. CDR3 sequence (DNA): TGTGCCAGCAGTCTTCAGGGACAGGGGACCTCCACCTACGAGCAGTACTTC. Translated: CASSLQGQGTSTYEQYF.